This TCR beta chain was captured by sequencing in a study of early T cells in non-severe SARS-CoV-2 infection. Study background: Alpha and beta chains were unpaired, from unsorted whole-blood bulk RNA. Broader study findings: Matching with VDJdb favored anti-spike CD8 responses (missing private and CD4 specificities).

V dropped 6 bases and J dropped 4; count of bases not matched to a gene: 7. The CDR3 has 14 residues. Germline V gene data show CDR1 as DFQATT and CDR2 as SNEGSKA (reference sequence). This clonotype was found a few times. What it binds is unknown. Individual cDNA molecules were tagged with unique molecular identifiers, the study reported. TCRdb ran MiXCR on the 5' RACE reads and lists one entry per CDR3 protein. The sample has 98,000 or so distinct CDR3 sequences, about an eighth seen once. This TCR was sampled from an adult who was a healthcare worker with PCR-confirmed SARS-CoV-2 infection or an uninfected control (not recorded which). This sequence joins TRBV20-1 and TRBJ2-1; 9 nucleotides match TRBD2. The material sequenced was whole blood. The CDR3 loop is CSAYSGGLYNEQFF. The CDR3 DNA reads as TGCAGTGCATATAGCGGGGGCCTTTACAATGAGCAGTTCTTC.